A single T cell receptor (beta chain) is shown here with its context. What it binds is unknown. This sample is part of a study of T cells in Graves' hyperthyroidism and ophthalmopathy. Across the study: Upon initial diagnosis and before any treatment, peripheral blood was collected. The study, taken as a whole, reports: Blood shared most expanded thyroid clonotypes above 0.001.

Germline V lookup: CDR1 MNHNS, CDR2 SASEGT. Trimming left V 8 bases short and J 0 bases short, with 14 bases between. There are 14 residues in the CDR3. Researchers took RNA transcripts and amplified the TCR beta CDR3 regions from them. In the first-round RT-PCR of the TCR CDR3, the HTBI primer set was used. TCRdb used MiXCR to reprocess the multiplex PCR reads, holding one entry per CDR3 protein. This table holds roughly 560,000 distinct CDR3 sequences, approximately 14% found once. The PBMCs were sourced from fresh peripheral blood (about 9.6 ml). The V and J genes are TRBV6-1 and TRBJ2-7; TRBD1 is a possible D gene (6 bases). The sequence was obtained from a woman between 40 and 55 years old with Graves' ophthalmopathy. Specimen: blood. The CDR3, as DNA: TGTGCCAGCGAACCGGGACAATTCTCCTACGAGCAGTACTTC. It encodes CASEPGQFSYEQYF.